The 23 T cell receptor beta chains listed next were all sequenced from one sample in a study of chemoradiotherapy in HPV16-positive cancers. The data were produced by immunoSEQ multiplex PCR, yet TCRdb's version contains in-frame clones alone and is incomplete. This repertoire shows about 1,300 clones, 75% to 85% found once; its top ten account for 11% to 15%. The source material was tumor tissue, sampled from a patient who underwent chemoradiotherapy. The receptor source for this set is a human donor with HPV-associated anogenital cancer.

The chain joins TRBV5-6 to TRBJ1-1, with D possibly matching TRBD1 (5 bases). The ends were cut back, 4 bases at V and 4 bases at J, with 17 bases in the middle. The CDR3 covers 15 residues. CDR1 and CDR2 from the germline V gene are SGHDT and YYEEEE. Here the CDR3 reads CASSPRGVGRTEAFF. As DNA, the CDR3 is TGTGCCAGCAGCCCACGGGGGGTGGGGCGCACTGAAGCTTTCTTT.

V and J are TRBV27 and TRBJ2-7; tentative D call: TRBD1 (5 bases). This CDR3 has 15 residues. V gave up 0 bases and J gave up 3 bases, with 12 bases separating them. Per the germline V gene, CDR1 is MNHEY and CDR2 is SMNVEV (reference sequence). CDR3 DNA: TGTGCCAGCAGTTTATCAGGGGATGCTGTCTACGAGCAGTACTTC. It encodes CASSLSGDAVYEQYF.

This rearrangement joins TRBV15 to TRBJ1-1, with D perhaps matching TRBD1 (6 bases). The CDR3 loop spans 12 amino acids. Per germline, CDR1 LNHNV and CDR2 YYDKDF (reference sequence). V lost 6 bases and J lost 8, with 13 bases in between. The CDR3 DNA sequence: TGTGCCACCAGAGACCGGGACAAGGAAGCTTTCTTT. Translation: CATRDRDKEAFF.

The rearrangement joins TRBV11-1 to TRBJ1-1; no reliable D call. Trimming took 1 base from V and 3 from J, leaving 12 bases between them. CDR1 and CDR2 (germline): SGHAT, FQDESV (reference sequence). The CDR3 is 15 residues long. CDR3 in amino acids: CASSLEGGGYTEAFF. In DNA, the CDR3 is TGTGCCAGCAGCTTAGAAGGAGGAGGGTACACTGAAGCTTTCTTT. The whole variable domain, remainder taken from reference TRBV11-1 and TRBJ1-1, is EAEVAQSPRYKITEKSQAVAFWCDPISGHATLYWYRQILGQGPELLVQFQDESVVDDSQLPKDRFSAERLKGVDSTLKIQPAELGDSAMYLCASSLEGGGYTEAFFGQGTRLTVV.

This clone was picked up one time. The V gene is TRBV2, the J gene TRBJ1-2; D is unresolved. The CDR3 consists of 13 residues. V lost 3 bases to trimming and J lost 0 bases, with 5 bases between them. CDR1 and CDR2 (germline): SNHLY, FYNNEI. CDR3 coding DNA: TGTGCCAGCAGTGACGAAGCTAACTATGGCTACACCTTC. Encoded protein: CASSDEANYGYTF. Full variable domain (remainder filled in from reference TRBV2 and TRBJ1-2): EPEVTQTPSHQVTQMGQEVILRCVPISNHLYFYWYRQILGQKVEFLVSFYNNEISEKSEIFDDQFSVERPDGSNFTLKIRSTKLEDSAMYFCASSDEANYGYTFGSGTRLTVV.

V gene TRBV7-2 combines with J gene TRBJ1-1; maybe TRBD1 (6 bases). This CDR3 comprises 15 residues. The germline V and J ends were trimmed by 5 bases and 1 base, with 14 bases remaining between them. CDR1 and CDR2 from the germline V gene are SGHTA and FQGNSA. The CDR3 spells CASSLNRGQNTEAFF. DNA for the CDR3: TGTGCCAGCAGCCTCAACCGGGGACAGAACACTGAAGCTTTCTTT.

This chain uses TRBV5-5 with TRBJ1-3; D call uncertain. The CDR3 is 16 residues long. Germline assignment: CDR1 SGHKS and CDR2 YYEKEE (reference sequence). Between the trimmed V and J ends, which lost 1 base and 7 bases, there was a span of 18 bases. The CDR3: CASSLSPPNTENTIYF. The DNA for the CDR3 is TGTGCCAGCAGCTTGTCTCCCCCTAACACAGAGAACACCATATATTTT.

The rearrangement links TRBV9 to TRBJ2-1; D unresolved. V was trimmed by 0 bases and J by 4 bases, leaving 5 bases between them. The CDR3 totals 13 residues. Germline V gives CDR1 SGDLS, CDR2 YYNGEE. The CDR3 protein is CASSVDPYNEQFF. DNA for the CDR3: TGTGCCAGCAGCGTAGACCCGTACAATGAGCAGTTCTTC.

The rearrangement links TRBV9 to TRBJ2-1; D remains unclear. CDR1 and CDR2 from the germline V gene are SGDLS and YYNGEE. Trimming stripped 3 bases from V and 5 bases from J, with 12 bases between. There are 14 residues in the CDR3. CDR3 protein: CASSAGRLDNEQFF. CDR3 in DNA: TGTGCCAGCAGCGCAGGTAGACTTGACAATGAGCAGTTCTTC.

V and J are TRBV14 and TRBJ2-3, with a possible D match to TRBD1 (5 bases). The CDR3 runs 13 residues. CDR1 SGHDN and CDR2 FVKESK come from the germline V gene. Trimming stripped 3 bases from V and 8 bases from J, with 12 bases between. This CDR3 is CASSQMSGATQYF. The CDR3 DNA is TGTGCCAGCAGCCAGATGAGTGGGGCTACGCAGTATTTT.

The rearrangement links TRBV28 to TRBJ2-7; 7 bases align to TRBD1. V trimming: 6 bases; J trimming: 2 bases; junction bases outside the gene matches: 7. The CDR3 sequence is 14 residues long. The germline gives CDR1 MDHEN, CDR2 SYDVKM. This CDR3 is CASSKGAGAYEQYF. CDR3 nucleotide sequence: TGTGCCAGCAGCAAGGGGGCAGGGGCCTACGAGCAGTACTTC.

This clone was observed a handful of times. The V call is TRBV7-6, the J call TRBJ2-7; D is possibly TRBD1 or TRBD2 (5 bases each). The CDR3 contains 13 residues. Germline V CDR1 and CDR2: SGHVS, FNYEAQ. V lost 1 base and J lost 2, with 6 bases in between. The CDR3 here is CASSLGDAYEQYF. DNA of the CDR3: TGTGCCAGCAGCTTAGGGGACGCCTACGAGCAGTACTTC. The full variable domain, with the rest looked up from reference TRBV7-6 and TRBJ2-7, is GAGVSQSPRYKVTKRGQDVALRCDPISGHVSLYWYRQALGQGPEFLTYFNYEAQQDKSGLPNDRFSAERPEGSISTLTIQRTEQRDSAMYRCASSLGDAYEQYFGPGTRLTVT.

The J gene is TRBJ2-2, the V gene TRBV6-4; unclear D gene. V was pared by 6 bases and J by 9 bases, with 17 bases between. The CDR3 length is 14 residues. From germline, CDR1 is MRHNA and CDR2 SNTAGT. This CDR3 reads CASSASPEGRELFF. The DNA for the CDR3 is TGTGCCAGCAGCGCCTCTCCTGAAGGACGGGAGCTGTTTTTT.

The CDR3 spells CASSGAGTYGYTF. CDR3 nucleotides: TGTGCCAGCAGCGGGGCAGGTACTTATGGCTACACCTTC. The rearrangement uses TRBV7-9 and TRBJ1-2, with D perhaps matching TRBD1 (5 bases). The germline gives CDR1 SEHNR, CDR2 FQNEAQ (reference sequence). The V gene lost 5 bases and the J gene lost 5 bases, with 12 bases spanning the gap. The CDR3 contains 13 residues.

The chain links TRBV23-1 to TRBJ2-7, with 9 bases identical to TRBD1. TRBV23-1 is an ORF, and what it does is uncertain. V lost 7 bases and J lost 6; bases outside the gene matches: 7. The CDR3 contains 13 residues. The CDR3 is CASTRTGASEQYF. The CDR3 DNA sequence: TGCGCCAGCACAAGGACAGGGGCCTCCGAGCAGTACTTC.

This sequence joins TRBV7-2 and TRBJ1-4; 7 nucleotides align to TRBD1. CDR3 length equals 14 residues. Germline V gene lookup returns CDR1 SGHTA and CDR2 FQGNSA. V shed 2 bases and J 7 bases; nucleotides not matched to a gene: 4. This CDR3 reads CASSLTGEGEKLFF. The DNA of the CDR3 is TGTGCCAGCAGCTTAACAGGGGAGGGTGAAAAACTGTTTTTT.

The CDR3 coding sequence is TGTGCCAGCACCGGGGACCTGAATCAGCCCCAGCATTTT. This encodes CASTGDLNQPQHF. The chain carries TRBV5-5 and TRBJ1-5, with D possibly matching TRBD1 (5 bases). V gave up 6 bases and J gave up 4 bases, with 11 bases separating them. Germline V lookup: CDR1 SGHKS, CDR2 YYEKEE (reference sequence). CDR3 size: 13 residues.

This clone has just one count. The chain combines TRBV19 with TRBJ2-1; 11 bases are a match to TRBD2. CDR3 length: 18 amino acids. V lost 1 base to trimming and J lost 2 bases; unmatched junction nucleotides: 7. Per germline, CDR1 LNHDA and CDR2 SQIVND (reference sequence). Here the CDR3 DNA reads TGTGCCAGTAGTATAGTACTAGCGGGGGAAGTTCCCTACAATGAGCAGTTCTTC. Translation: CASSIVLAGEVPYNEQFF.

In its sample, this clone ranks as hyperexpanded (1% or more). V usage is TRBV27 and J usage is TRBJ1-2, with D uncertain. Germline V gives CDR1 MNHEY, CDR2 SMNVEV (reference sequence). The V end lost 2 bases, the J end lost 3 bases, and 7 bases lay between the germline ends. This CDR3 is 13 amino acids long. Here the CDR3 DNA reads TGTGCCAGCAGTTTAGGCAGAGACTATGGCTACACCTTC. Translation gives CASSLGRDYGYTF.

This chain connects TRBV6-4 to TRBJ2-3; 10 positions agree with TRBD2. This CDR3 has 15 amino acids. V gave up 2 bases and J gave up 6 bases; unmatched junction bases: 5. Germline assignment: CDR1 MRHNA and CDR2 SNTAGT. The CDR3 DNA reads as TGTGCCAGCAGTGACGGGACTAGCGACGCCGATACGCAGTATTTT. This codes for CASSDGTSDADTQYF.

This clone was found once. The CDR3 nucleotides are TGTGCCAGCACAATAACAGGTTTACTGTCCTACGAGCAGTACTTC. Residues: CASTITGLLSYEQYF. The rearrangement joins TRBV28 to TRBJ2-7, with TRBD1 as a possible D gene (5 bases). Germline V CDR1 and CDR2: MDHEN, SYDVKM. The CDR3 extends over 15 amino acids. Trimming shortened V by 7 bases and J by 1 base, and 17 bases separated the two germline ends.

This clone appeared once. The CDR3 bases are TGTGCCAGCAGCTTTGGGAGCAATCAGCCCCAGCATTTT. This sequence encodes CASSFGSNQPQHF. The J gene is TRBJ1-5, the V gene TRBV5-5; D remains ambiguous. Germline CDR1 reads SGHKS; CDR2 reads YYEKEE (reference sequence). The CDR3 contains 13 residues. Trimming left V 2 bases short and J 1 base short, with 4 bases between.

Concerning this clone: Other nucleotide sequences in the sample specify the same CDR3. The chain recombines TRBV10-3 with TRBJ1-5; unclear D gene. V lost 2 bases and J lost 0, with 8 bases in between. The CDR3 is 15 amino acids. Per germline, CDR1 ENHRY and CDR2 SYGVKD. CDR3 nucleotide sequence: TGTGCCATCAGTGAGGGACGGAATAGCAATCAGCCCCAGCATTTT. The encoded protein is CAISEGRNSNQPQHF.